The T cell receptor beta chain under discussion was sequenced for a study of T cell responses to AZD1222 COVID-19 vaccine. Notes on the study in general: Distributed over spike, vaccine-associated CD4 TCRs predominated at 160-218 and 743-854. Nearly half of spike-specific TCRs reportedly target variant regions that are unmutated in the B.1.351 and B.1.1.7 variants. Only after the peak T cell response were repertoires sampled. Donors were largely white British and mainly female; clonal diversity was possibly underestimated.

Concerning this clone: Its antigen remains unidentified.

In germline, CDR1 is LGHDT, CDR2 YNNKEL (reference sequence). The ends were cut back, 8 bases at V and 6 bases at J, with 16 bases in the middle. The CDR3 is 13 amino acids. Profiling relied on immunoSEQ multiplex PCR, and the TCRdb table lists in-frame clones only, not all of them. Of 84,000 or so clones detected, over 80% appear once; the ten largest clones hold approximately 15%. This TCR came from an adult in good health. The chain joins TRBV3-1 (or the pseudogene TRBV3-2) to TRBJ1-2; D uncertain. The sequencing here drew on peripheral blood, taken on day 0 of AZD1222 vaccination. The CDR3 DNA is TGTGCCAGCTCCTCCCCGTTTGGGGATGGCTACACCTTC. This codes for CASSSPFGDGYTF.